The clone carrying this T cell receptor beta chain appeared a few times. This sample is drawn from a study of T-cell reconstitution after alpha-beta-depleted transplantation in children. Library preparation (for TCRbeta) was performed with unique molecular identifiers. From the PCR reads, TCRdb called clonotypes with MiXCR, one entry per CDR3 protein. The sample lists a few hundred thousand distinct CDR3 sequences, 25% to 30% occurring once. The CDR3 is made up of 14 amino acids. V was clipped by 4 bases and J by 3 bases, with 11 bases between them. Germline CDR1 is SGHTA and CDR2 is FQGNSA. Sequences were derived from PBMCs, sampled before TCRalphabeta/CD19-depleted stem cell transplant. The sequence derives from a boy younger than two with Wiskott-Aldrich syndrome, due to receive a stem cell transplant. The chain employs TRBV7-2 and TRBJ2-3; no reliable D call. CDR3 sequence: CASSSRWATDTQYF. CDR3 bases: TGTGCCAGCAGCTCCCGGTGGGCGACAGATACGCAGTATTTT.